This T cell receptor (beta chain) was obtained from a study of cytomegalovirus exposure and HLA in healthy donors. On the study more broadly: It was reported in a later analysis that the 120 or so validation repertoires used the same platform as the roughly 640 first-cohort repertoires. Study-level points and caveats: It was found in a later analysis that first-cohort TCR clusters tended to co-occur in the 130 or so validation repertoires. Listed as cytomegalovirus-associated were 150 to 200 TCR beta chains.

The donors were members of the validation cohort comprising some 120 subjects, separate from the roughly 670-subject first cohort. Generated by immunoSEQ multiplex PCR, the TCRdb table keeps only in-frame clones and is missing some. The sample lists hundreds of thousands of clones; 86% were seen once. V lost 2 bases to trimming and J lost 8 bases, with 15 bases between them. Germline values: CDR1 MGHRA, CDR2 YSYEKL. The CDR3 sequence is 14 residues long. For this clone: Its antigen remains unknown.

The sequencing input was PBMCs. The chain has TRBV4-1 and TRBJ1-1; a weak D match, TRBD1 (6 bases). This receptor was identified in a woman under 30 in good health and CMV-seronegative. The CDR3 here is CASSQNGGPAEAFF. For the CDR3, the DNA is TGCGCCAGCAGCCAAAATGGGGGCCCCGCAGAAGCTTTCTTT.